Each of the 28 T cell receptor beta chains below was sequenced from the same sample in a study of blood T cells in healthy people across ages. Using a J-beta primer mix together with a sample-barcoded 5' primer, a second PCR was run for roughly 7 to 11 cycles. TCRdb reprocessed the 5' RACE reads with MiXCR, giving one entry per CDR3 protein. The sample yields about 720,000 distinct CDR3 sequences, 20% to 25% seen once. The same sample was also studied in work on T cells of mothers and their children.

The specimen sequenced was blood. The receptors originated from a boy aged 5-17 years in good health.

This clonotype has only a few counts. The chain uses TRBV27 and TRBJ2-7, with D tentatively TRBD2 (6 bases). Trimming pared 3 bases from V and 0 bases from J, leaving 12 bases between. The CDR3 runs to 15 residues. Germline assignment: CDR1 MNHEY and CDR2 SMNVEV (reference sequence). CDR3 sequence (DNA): TGTGCCAGCAGTTTGGAGGGGCAGAGCTCCTACGAGCAGTACTTC. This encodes CASSLEGQSSYEQYF.

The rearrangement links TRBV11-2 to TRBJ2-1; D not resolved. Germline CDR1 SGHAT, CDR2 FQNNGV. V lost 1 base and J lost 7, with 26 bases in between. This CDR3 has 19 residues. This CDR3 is CASSLGSSGRRHNKNEQFF. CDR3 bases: TGTGCCAGCAGCTTAGGGAGTAGTGGGCGGCGCCATAATAAGAATGAGCAGTTCTTC. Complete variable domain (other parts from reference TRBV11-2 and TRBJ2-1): EAGVAQSPRYKIIEKRQSVAFWCNPISGHATLYWYQQILGQGPKLLIQFQNNGVVDDSQLPKDRFSAERLKGVDSTLKIQPAKLEDSAVYLCASSLGSSGRRHNKNEQFFGPGTRLTVL.

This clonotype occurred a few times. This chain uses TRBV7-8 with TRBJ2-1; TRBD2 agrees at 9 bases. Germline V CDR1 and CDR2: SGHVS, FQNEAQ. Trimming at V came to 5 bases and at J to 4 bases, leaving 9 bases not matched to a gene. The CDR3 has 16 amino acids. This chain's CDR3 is CASSLLASGVYNEQFF. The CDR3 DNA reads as TGTGCCAGCAGCCTCCTTGCTAGCGGGGTTTACAATGAGCAGTTCTTC.

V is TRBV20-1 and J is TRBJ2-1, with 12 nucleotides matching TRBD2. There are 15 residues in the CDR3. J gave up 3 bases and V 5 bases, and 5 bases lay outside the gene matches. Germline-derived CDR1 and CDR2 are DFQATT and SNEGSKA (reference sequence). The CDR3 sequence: CSAPTSGGLYNEQFF. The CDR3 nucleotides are TGCAGTGCTCCCACTAGCGGGGGGCTCTACAATGAGCAGTTCTTC.

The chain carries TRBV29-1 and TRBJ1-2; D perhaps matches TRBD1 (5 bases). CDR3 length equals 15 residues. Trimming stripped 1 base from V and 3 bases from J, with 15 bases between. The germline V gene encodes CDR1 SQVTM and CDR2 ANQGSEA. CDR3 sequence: CSVEVGGRGDYGYTF. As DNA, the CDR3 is TGCAGCGTTGAAGTGGGGGGTCGGGGGGACTATGGCTACACCTTC.

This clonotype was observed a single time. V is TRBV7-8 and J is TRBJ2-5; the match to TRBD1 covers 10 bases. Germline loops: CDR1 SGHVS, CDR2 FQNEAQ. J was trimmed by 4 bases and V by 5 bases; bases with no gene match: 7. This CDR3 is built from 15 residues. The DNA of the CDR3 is TGTGCCAGCAGCCGGGGACAGGGGCGGCGAGAGACCCAGTACTTC. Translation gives CASSRGQGRRETQYF.

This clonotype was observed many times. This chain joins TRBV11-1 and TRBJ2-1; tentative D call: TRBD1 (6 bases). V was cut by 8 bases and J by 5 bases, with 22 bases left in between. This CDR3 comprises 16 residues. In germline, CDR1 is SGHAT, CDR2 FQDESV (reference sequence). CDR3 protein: CASLKQGRGLDNEQFF. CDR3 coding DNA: TGTGCCAGCTTAAAACAGGGACGTGGTTTGGACAATGAGCAGTTCTTC.

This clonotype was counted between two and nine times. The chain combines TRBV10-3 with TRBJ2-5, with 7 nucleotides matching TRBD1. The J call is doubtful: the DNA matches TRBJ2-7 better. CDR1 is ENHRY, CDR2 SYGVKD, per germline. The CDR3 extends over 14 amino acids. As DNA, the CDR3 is TGTGCCATCAGTGAGTCGGGACAGCCTTACGAGCAGTACTTC. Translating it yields CAISESGQPYEQYF.

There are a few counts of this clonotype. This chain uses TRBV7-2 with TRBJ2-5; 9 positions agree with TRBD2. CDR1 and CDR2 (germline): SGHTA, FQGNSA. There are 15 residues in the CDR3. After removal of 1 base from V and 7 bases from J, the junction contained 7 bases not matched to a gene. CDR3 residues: CASSLVGTSIGTQYF. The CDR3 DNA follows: TGTGCCAGCAGCTTAGTTGGGACTAGCATTGGGACCCAGTACTTC.

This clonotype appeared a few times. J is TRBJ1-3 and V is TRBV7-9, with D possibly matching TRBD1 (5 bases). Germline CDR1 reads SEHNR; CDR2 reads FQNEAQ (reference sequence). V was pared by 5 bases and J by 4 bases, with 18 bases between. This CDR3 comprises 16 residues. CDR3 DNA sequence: TGTGCCAGCAGCCCACCGAGGGGCATCAGCGGAAACACCATATATTTT. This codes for CASSPPRGISGNTIYF.

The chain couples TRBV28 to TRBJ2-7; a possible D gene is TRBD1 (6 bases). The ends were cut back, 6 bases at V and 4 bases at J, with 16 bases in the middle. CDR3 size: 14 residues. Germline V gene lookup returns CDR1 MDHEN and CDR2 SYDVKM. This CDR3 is CASRDRSNLYEQYF. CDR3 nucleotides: TGTGCCAGCAGAGACAGGTCGAACCTTTACGAGCAGTACTTC. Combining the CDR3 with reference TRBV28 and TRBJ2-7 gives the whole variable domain DVKVTQSSRYLVKRTGEKVFLECVQDMDHENMFWYRQDPGLGLRLIYFSYDVKMKEKGDIPEGYSVSREKKERFSLILESASTNQTSMYLCASRDRSNLYEQYFGPGTRLTVT.

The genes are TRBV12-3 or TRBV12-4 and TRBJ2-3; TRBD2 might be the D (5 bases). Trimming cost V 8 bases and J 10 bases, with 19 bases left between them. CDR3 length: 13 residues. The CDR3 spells CASCVARDDAQYF. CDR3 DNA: TGTGCCAGCTGTGTAGCGAGAGACGATGCGCAGTATTTT.

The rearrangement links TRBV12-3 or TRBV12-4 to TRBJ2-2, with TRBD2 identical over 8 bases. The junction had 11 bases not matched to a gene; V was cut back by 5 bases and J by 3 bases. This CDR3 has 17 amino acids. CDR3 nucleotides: TGTGCCAGCAGTCTACCAAATCGGGGGGGTGACACCGGGGAGCTGTTTTTT. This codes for CASSLPNRGGDTGELFF.

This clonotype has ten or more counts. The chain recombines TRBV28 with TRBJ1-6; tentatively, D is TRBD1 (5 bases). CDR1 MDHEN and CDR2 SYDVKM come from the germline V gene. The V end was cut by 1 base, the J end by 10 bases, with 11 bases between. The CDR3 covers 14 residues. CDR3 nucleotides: TGTGCCAGCAGTTTATTCGGGGCGGAATCACCCCTCCACTTT. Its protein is CASSLFGAESPLHF.

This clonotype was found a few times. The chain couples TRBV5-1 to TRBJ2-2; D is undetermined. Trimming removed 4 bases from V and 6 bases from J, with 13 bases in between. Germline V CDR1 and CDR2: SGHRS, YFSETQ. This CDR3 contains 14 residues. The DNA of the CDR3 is TGCGCCAGCAGCCCCGCGTTTCTACCCGGGGAGCTGTTTTTT. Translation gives CASSPAFLPGELFF.

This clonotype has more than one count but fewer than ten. The CDR3 here is CASNTGLTQETQYF. The CDR3 coding sequence is TGCGCCAGCAACACGGGACTAACTCAAGAGACCCAGTACTTC. The chain joins TRBV5-1 to TRBJ2-5; 7 positions agree with TRBD2. The CDR3 runs 14 residues. After removal of 6 bases from V and 2 bases from J, the junction contained 7 bases not matched to a gene. Germline-derived CDR1 and CDR2 are SGHRS and YFSETQ.

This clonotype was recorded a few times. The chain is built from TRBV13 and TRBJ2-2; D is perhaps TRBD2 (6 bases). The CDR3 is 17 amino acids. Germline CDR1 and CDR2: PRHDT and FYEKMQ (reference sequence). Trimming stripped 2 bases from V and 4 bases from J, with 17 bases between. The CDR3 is CASSLLTGVWGTGELFF. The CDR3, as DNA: TGTGCCAGCAGCTTACTTACGGGGGTTTGGGGCACCGGGGAGCTGTTTTTT.

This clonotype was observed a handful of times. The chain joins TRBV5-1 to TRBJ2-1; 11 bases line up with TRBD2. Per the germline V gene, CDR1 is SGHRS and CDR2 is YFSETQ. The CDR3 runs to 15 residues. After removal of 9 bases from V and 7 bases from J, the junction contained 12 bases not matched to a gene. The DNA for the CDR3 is TGCGCCACCACCCGTAGCGGGAGGGCTCAGAATGAGCAGTTCTTC. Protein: CATTRSGRAQNEQFF.

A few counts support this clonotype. This CDR3 is CASSLYNQAPEKLFF. In nucleotides, the CDR3 is TGTGCCAGCAGCTTATACAATCAGGCTCCAGAAAAACTGTTTTTT. This sequence joins TRBV7-9 and TRBJ1-4; no firm D call. This CDR3 has 15 amino acids. Germline loops: CDR1 SEHNR, CDR2 FQNEAQ (reference sequence). Trimming cost V 2 bases and J 8 bases, with 15 bases left between them.

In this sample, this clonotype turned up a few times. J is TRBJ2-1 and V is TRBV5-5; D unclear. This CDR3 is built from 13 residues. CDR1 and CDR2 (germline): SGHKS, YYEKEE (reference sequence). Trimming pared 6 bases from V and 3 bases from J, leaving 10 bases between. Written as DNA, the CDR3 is TGTGCCAGCATAGAACAGAGCTACAATGAGCAGTTCTTC. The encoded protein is CASIEQSYNEQFF.

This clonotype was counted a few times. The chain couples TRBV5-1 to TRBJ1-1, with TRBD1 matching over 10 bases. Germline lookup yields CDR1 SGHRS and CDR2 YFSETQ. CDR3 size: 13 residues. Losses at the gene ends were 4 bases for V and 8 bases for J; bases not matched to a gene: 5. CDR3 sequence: CASSTSTGGEAFF. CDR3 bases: TGCGCCAGCAGCACGTCGACAGGGGGCGAAGCTTTCTTT.

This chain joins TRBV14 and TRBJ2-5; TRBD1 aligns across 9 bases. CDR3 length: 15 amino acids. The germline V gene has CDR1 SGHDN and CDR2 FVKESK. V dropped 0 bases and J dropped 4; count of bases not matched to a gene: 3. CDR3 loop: CASSQETGGIETQYF. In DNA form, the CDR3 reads TGTGCCAGCAGCCAAGAAACAGGGGGCATAGAGACCCAGTACTTC.

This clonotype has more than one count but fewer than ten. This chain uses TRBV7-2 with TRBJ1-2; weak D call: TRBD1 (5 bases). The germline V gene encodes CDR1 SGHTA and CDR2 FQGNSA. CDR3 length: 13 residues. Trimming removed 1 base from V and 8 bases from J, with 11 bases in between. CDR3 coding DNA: TGTGCCAGCAGCTTAGGGGGGGAAATAGGCTACACCTTC. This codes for CASSLGGEIGYTF.

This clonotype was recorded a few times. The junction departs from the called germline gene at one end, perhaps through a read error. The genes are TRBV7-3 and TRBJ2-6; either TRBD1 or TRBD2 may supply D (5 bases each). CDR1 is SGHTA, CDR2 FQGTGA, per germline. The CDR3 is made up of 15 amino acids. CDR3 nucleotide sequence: TGTGCCAGCAGCTTAGGAGGCTCTGGGGCCAACGTCCCGACTTTC. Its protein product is CASSLGGSGANVPTF.

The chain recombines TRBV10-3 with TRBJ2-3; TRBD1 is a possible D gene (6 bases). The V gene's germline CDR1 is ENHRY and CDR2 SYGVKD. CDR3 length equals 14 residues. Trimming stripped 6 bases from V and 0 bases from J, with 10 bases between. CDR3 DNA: TGTGCCATCAGGCAGACAGGAAGCACAGATACGCAGTATTTT. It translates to CAIRQTGSTDTQYF.

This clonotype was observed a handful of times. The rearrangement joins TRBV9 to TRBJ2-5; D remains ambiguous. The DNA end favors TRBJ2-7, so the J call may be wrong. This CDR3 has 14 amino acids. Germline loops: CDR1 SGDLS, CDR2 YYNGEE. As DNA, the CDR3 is TGTGCCAGCAGCGTAGATCCAGGCTGGCGCGAGCAGTACTTC. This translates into CASSVDPGWREQYF.

CDR3 residues: CASSLTEAGGSGELFF. The CDR3 nucleotides are TGTGCCAGCAGCTTAACTGAAGCGGGGGGTTCCGGGGAGCTGTTTTTT. The chain carries TRBV7-3 and TRBJ2-2; 9 bases agree with TRBD2. The CDR3 is 16 residues long. Germline CDR1 and CDR2: SGHTA and FQGTGA. V dropped 0 bases and J dropped 6; count of bases not matched to a gene: 5.

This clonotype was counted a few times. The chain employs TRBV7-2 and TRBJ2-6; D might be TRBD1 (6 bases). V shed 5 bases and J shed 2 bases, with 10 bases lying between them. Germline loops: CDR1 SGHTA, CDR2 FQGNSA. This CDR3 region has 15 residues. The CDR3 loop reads CASSENRAGANVLTF. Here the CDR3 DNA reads TGTGCCAGCAGCGAGAACAGGGCTGGGGCCAACGTCCTGACTTTC.